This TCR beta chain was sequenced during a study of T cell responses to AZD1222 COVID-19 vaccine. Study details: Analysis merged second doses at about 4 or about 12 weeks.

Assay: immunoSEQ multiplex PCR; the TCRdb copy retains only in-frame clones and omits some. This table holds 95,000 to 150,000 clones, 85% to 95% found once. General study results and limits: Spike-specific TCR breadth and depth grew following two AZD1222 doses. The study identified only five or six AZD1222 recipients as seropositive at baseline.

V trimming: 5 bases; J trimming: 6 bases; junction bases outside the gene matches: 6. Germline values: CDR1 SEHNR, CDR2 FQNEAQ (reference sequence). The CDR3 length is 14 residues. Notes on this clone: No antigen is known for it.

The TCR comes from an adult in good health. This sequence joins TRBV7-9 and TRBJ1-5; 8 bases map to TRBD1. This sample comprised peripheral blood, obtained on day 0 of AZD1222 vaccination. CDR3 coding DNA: TGTGCCAGCAGCCAGGACAGGGTTGGTCAGCCCCAGCATTTT. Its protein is CASSQDRVGQPQHF.